The table lists the clone carrying this TCR beta chain with a few counts. What it binds is unknown. These data come from a study of T cells in Graves' hyperthyroidism and ophthalmopathy. General study points: Ophthalmopathy, which appeared later, was predicted by the model a median approximately 6.7 months before onset. Blood held most thyroid clonotypes expanded above 0.001 frequency.

The germline V gene has CDR1 LNHDA and CDR2 SQIVND (reference sequence). This CDR3 has 14 amino acids. V was clipped by 4 bases and J by 6 bases; unmatched bases: 4. For the diagnoses, clinical symptoms, serum thyroxine and TRAb, thyroid ultrasound and orbital computed tomography were used. TCR beta CDR3 sequences were amplified from RNA transcripts. The HTBI primer set was used in a first-round RT-PCR of the TCR CDR3. TCRdb itself ran the multiplex PCR reads through MiXCR, one entry per CDR3 protein. The table has approximately 700,000 distinct CDR3 sequences, nearly 45% seen once. The receptor comes from an adult man with Graves' disease, either hyperthyroidism or ophthalmopathy (not recorded which). Source material: peripheral blood or thyroid tissue (not recorded which). The V gene is TRBV19, the J gene TRBJ2-7; TRBD2 aligns across 12 bases. The CDR3 region is CASSRLAGDCEQYF. CDR3 in DNA: TGTGCCAGTAGTAGACTAGCGGGAGACTGCGAGCAGTACTTC.